These 18 T cell receptor beta chains share one sample of origin, sequenced in a study of blood T cell repertoires in COVID-19. Profiling relied on immunoSEQ multiplex PCR, and the TCRdb table lists in-frame clones only, not all of them. This table holds under 150,000 clones, around 81% found once. Sample: peripheral blood. The receptors were gathered from a human donor with acute or convalescent COVID-19. The donor label of this sample is uncertain.

The V call is TRBV6-5, the J call TRBJ1-1, with unresolved D. Per the germline V gene, CDR1 is MNHEY and CDR2 is SVGAGI. CDR3 length: 11 residues. The V and J ends lost 6 bases and 6 bases respectively, with 8 bases between them. This CDR3 is CASSTGAEAFF. The CDR3 DNA follows: TGTGCCAGCAGCACCGGGGCTGAAGCTTTCTTT.

This clone has more than one count but fewer than ten. CDR3 sequence reads: CAWSNPSTGATYNEQFF. CDR3 in DNA: TGTGCCTGGAGTAATCCATCGACAGGGGCGACCTACAATGAGCAGTTCTTC. The J gene is TRBJ2-1, the V gene TRBV30, with 8 bases fitting TRBD1. The trim removed 2 bases at V and 2 bases at J, leaving 11 bases unmatched. This CDR3 region has 17 residues. Germline-derived CDR1 and CDR2 are GTSNPN and SVGIG (reference sequence).

The V gene is TRBV5-1, the J gene TRBJ2-7, with a tentative D call TRBD2 (6 bases). Germline lookup yields CDR1 SGHRS and CDR2 YFSETQ. Between the trimmed V and J ends, which lost 0 bases and 3 bases, there was a span of 13 bases. The CDR3 runs to 15 residues. CDR3 in amino acids: CASSLAAGPLYEQYF. The CDR3 region has the DNA TGCGCCAGCAGCTTGGCCGCGGGGCCTCTCTACGAGCAGTACTTC.

The chain employs TRBV5-4 and TRBJ1-1, with D possibly TRBD1 on 6 matching bases. The CDR3 loop spans 14 amino acids. V gave up 4 bases and J gave up 3 bases, with 13 bases separating them. Germline CDR1 is SGHNT and CDR2 is YYREEE (reference sequence). CDR3 in DNA: TGTGCCAGCAGCCTCGGACAGCCGGACACTGAAGCTTTCTTT. This translates into CASSLGQPDTEAFF. Supplemented by reference TRBV5-4 and TRBJ1-1, the full variable domain reads ETGVTQSPTHLIKTRGQQVTLRCSSQSGHNTVSWYQQALGQGPQFIFQYYREEENGRGNFPPRFSGLQFPNYSSELNVNALELDDSALYLCASSLGQPDTEAFFGQGTRLTVV.

This clone was counted a single time. The rearrangement links TRBV10-1 to TRBJ2-1, with 8 bases aligning to TRBD2. With 5 bases clipped from V and 7 bases from J, the junction kept 13 bases outside the gene matches. Germline assignment: CDR1 WNHNN and CDR2 SYGVQD (reference sequence). The CDR3 contains 16 residues. In DNA, the CDR3 is TGCGCCAGCAGTTCCTTAACCGGGACTAGGAGAAATGAGCAGTTCTTC. Translation: CASSSLTGTRRNEQFF.

A single count supports this clone. CDR3 DNA: TGCGCCAGCTGGGCTACCATGAACACTGAAGCTTTCTTT. It translates to CASWATMNTEAFF. The rearrangement links TRBV10-2 to TRBJ1-1; D is undetermined. The length of the CDR3 is 13 residues. Germline values: CDR1 WSHSY, CDR2 SAAADI. Deletions cut 8 bases from V and 0 bases from J, with 10 bases between.

The chain carries TRBV5-1 and TRBJ2-1, with D perhaps matching TRBD2 (6 bases). Germline CDR1 SGHRS, CDR2 YFSETQ. This CDR3 comprises 17 residues. V was clipped by 0 bases and J by 1 base, with 14 bases between them. The CDR3 nucleotides are TGCGCCAGCAGCTTGGCCGGAGGGAAAGTTTCCTACAATGAGCAGTTCTTC. Encoded protein: CASSLAGGKVSYNEQFF.

This clone was found a few times. CDR3 loop: CASSPGYNTEAFF. The CDR3 coding sequence is TGTGCCAGCAGCCCAGGGTATAACACTGAAGCTTTCTTT. J is TRBJ1-1 and V is TRBV3-1 (or the pseudogene TRBV3-2), with D tentatively TRBD1 (5 bases). This CDR3 contains 13 residues. Trimming removed 4 bases from V and 2 bases from J, with 8 bases in between. The germline gives CDR1 LGHDT, CDR2 YNNKEL (reference sequence).

The chain is built from TRBV7-9 and TRBJ2-1; no clear D. Trimming shortened V by 1 base and J by 6 bases, and 7 bases separated the two germline ends. Germline V lookup: CDR1 SEHNR, CDR2 FQNEAQ (reference sequence). There are 13 residues in the CDR3. The CDR3 DNA reads TGTGCCAGCAGCTTAGAGCGATTCAATGAGCAGTTCTTC. Translation: CASSLERFNEQFF.

V is TRBV23-1 and J is TRBJ1-2; possible D gene TRBD1, 6 bases. TRBV23-1 is an ORF for which the function is uncertain. The CDR3 sequence is 12 residues long. Deletions cut 7 bases from V and 14 bases from J, with 20 bases between. The CDR3 reads CASTQGGRAGTF. Here the CDR3 DNA reads TGCGCCAGCACCCAAGGGGGACGGGCCGGGACCTTC.

The chain has TRBV18 and TRBJ1-1; 7 bases agree with TRBD1. V was clipped by 5 bases and J by 11 bases; unmatched bases: 17. CDR3 length: 15 residues. Germline CDR1 KGHSH, CDR2 LQKENI. The DNA for the CDR3 is TGTGCCAGCTCAACCTCAGGGGGAGAAGGCTCTAGGGCTTTCTTT. Protein: CASSTSGGEGSRAFF. Combining the CDR3 with reference TRBV18 and TRBJ1-1 gives the whole variable domain NAGVMQNPRHLVRRRGQEARLRCSPMKGHSHVYWYRQLPEEGLKFMVYLQKENIIDESGMPKERFSAEFPKEGPSILRIQQVVRGDSAAYFCASSTSGGEGSRAFFGQGTRLTVV.

The chain recombines TRBV18 with TRBJ1-4, with 7 bases identical to TRBD1. Germline CDR1 reads KGHSH; CDR2 reads LQKENI. The junction had 8 bases not matched to a gene; V was cut back by 6 bases and J by 4 bases. The CDR3 spans 15 residues. DNA of the CDR3: TGTGCCAGCTCGCCCTGGGACAGAGTTAATGAAAAACTGTTTTTT. The encoded protein is CASSPWDRVNEKLFF.

The rearrangement joins TRBV6-4 to TRBJ1-2, with a tentative D call TRBD1 (6 bases). Germline lookup yields CDR1 MRHNA and CDR2 SNTAGT. The CDR3 is made up of 13 amino acids. Trimming stripped 5 bases from V and 10 bases from J, with 17 bases between. CDR3 residues: CASSLQGSLDYTF. CDR3 nucleotide sequence: TGTGCCAGCAGTCTCCAGGGGAGTTTAGACTACACCTTC.

The V call is TRBV9, the J call TRBJ1-2; D call uncertain. The CDR3 spans 13 residues. The germline V gene encodes CDR1 SGDLS and CDR2 YYNGEE. The V gene lost 4 bases and the J gene lost 6 bases, with 13 bases spanning the gap. The CDR3 region has the DNA TGTGCCAGCAGCCCCTATAGGGAGGATGGCTACACCTTC. Translated, it gives CASSPYREDGYTF.

The chain couples TRBV18 to TRBJ1-2; a weak D match, TRBD1 (5 bases). With 3 bases removed from V and 0 bases from J, the gap between germline ends came to 8 bases. CDR3 length: 14 residues. Germline-derived CDR1 and CDR2 are KGHSH and LQKENI. DNA of the CDR3: TGTGCCAGCTCACCCGACAGATCTAACTATGGCTACACCTTC. This gives the protein CASSPDRSNYGYTF.

This clone has only a few counts. This chain joins TRBV11-2 and TRBJ2-5; 7 nucleotides match TRBD2. Losses at the gene ends were 6 bases for V and 1 base for J; bases not matched to a gene: 11. The CDR3 is made up of 16 amino acids. Per germline, CDR1 SGHAT and CDR2 FQNNGV. The CDR3 spells CASSPGGLLFQETQYF. The CDR3 nucleotides read TGTGCCAGCAGTCCGGGGGGACTACTCTTCCAAGAGACCCAGTACTTC.

This clone was recorded a few times. The chain employs TRBV10-1 and TRBJ2-3, with TRBD2 matching 7 bases. There are 14 residues in the CDR3. Per the germline V gene, CDR1 is WNHNN and CDR2 is SYGVQD (reference sequence). V was pared by 4 bases and J by 2 bases, with 3 bases of the junction left unmatched. CDR3 coding DNA: TGCGCCAGCAGTGCCGGGGGGTTCACAGATACGCAGTATTTT. It specifies CASSAGGFTDTQYF.

This clone was seen more than once but under ten times. The chain employs TRBV27 and TRBJ1-1; 11 bases fit TRBD1. This CDR3 region has 13 residues. Germline values: CDR1 MNHEY, CDR2 SMNVEV (reference sequence). V lost 4 bases, J lost 7 bases, and 2 bases stayed unmatched. The CDR3 bases are TGTGCCAGCAGTTGGACAGGGGGCGTTGAAGCTTTCTTT. Protein: CASSWTGGVEAFF.